This is a list of T cell receptor beta chains from one sample in a study of cytomegalovirus exposure and HLA in healthy donors. Clones were sequenced by immunoSEQ multiplex PCR, and TCRdb holds only the in-frame ones, with some missing. The profile shows approximately 93,000 clones, 60% to 80% of them singletons. Sequencing was carried out using PBMCs. Receptors were obtained from a woman between 40 and 50 years old in good health and CMV-seronegative. CDR3s include the opening cysteine and the closing phenylalanine or tryptophan. Fields, in order: J gene, clone size, D gene, V gene, CDR3 DNA, CDR3 protein. D genes are given only for firm matches. Clone size is shown for a subset of rows, as once, few, many or a class of expanded clone.

>TRBJ1-2|-|-|TRBV5-5
TGTGCCAGCAGCTTGACAGGGACCAACTATGGCTACACCTTC
CASSLTGTNYGYTF
>TRBJ1-1|-|-|TRBV6-5
TGTGCCAGCAGCGACGGGGGGGCTGGTTTTGAGGAAGCTTTCTTT
CASSDGGAGFEEAFF
>TRBJ2-3|-|-|TRBV5-4
TGTGCCAGCAGCTTGAACAGGGATAGGACAGATACGCAGTATTTT
CASSLNRDRTDTQYF
>TRBJ1-1|-|TRBD1|TRBV19
TGTGCCTCCAGGCCGTCCGGACAGGGGGCGGCTGAAGCTTTCTTT
CASRPSGQGAAEAFF
>TRBJ2-3|-|-|TRBV4-2
TGTGCCAGCAGTCCCAGGGACATCCACACAGATACGCAGTATTTT
CASSPRDIHTDTQYF
>TRBJ1-2|-|TRBD1|TRBV5-4
TGTGCCAGCAGCCCCGGGACAGGGGTAGGCTACACCTTC
CASSPGTGVGYTF
>TRBJ1-2|-|TRBD1|TRBV29-1
TGCAGCGCCACGGACAGGGGCGAGGGCTATGGCTACACCTTC
CSATDRGEGYGYTF
>TRBJ1-1|-|-|TRBV6-1
TGTGCCAGCAGTTTCCGGGAAGCTTTCTTT
CASSFREAFF
>TRBJ2-5|-|-|TRBV9
TGTGCCAGCAGCGTCTTCGGGGACCAAGAGACCCAGTACTTC
CASSVFGDQETQYF
>TRBJ2-1|-|TRBD1|TRBV11-2
TGTGCCAGCAGCCGAGGACAGGGGCCCTACAATGAGCAGTTCTTC
CASSRGQGPYNEQFF
>TRBJ2-1|-|TRBD2|TRBV28
TGTGCCAGCAGTATACCCTATAGCGGGGCCTCCTACAATGAGCAGTTCTTC
CASSIPYSGASYNEQFF
>TRBJ2-2|-|-|TRBV2
TGTGCCAGCAGTTACGACAGGCTGAACACCGGGGAGCTGTTTTTT
CASSYDRLNTGELFF
>TRBJ1-2|-|-|TRBV5-1
TGCGCCAGCAGCTTGGTTCGGGGGGCCTATGGCTACACCTTC
CASSLVRGAYGYTF
>TRBJ2-1|-|TRBD1|TRBV30
TGTGCCTGGACTACAGGGGGCCGGAACAATGAGCAGTTCTTC
CAWTTGGRNNEQFF
>TRBJ1-3|-|-|TRBV9
TGTGCCAGCAGCGTAGCCCCGACAGCCCGCTCTGGAAACACCATATATTTT
CASSVAPTARSGNTIYF
>TRBJ1-4|medium-sized|TRBD1|TRBV2
TGTGCCAGCGTGTTTTCCGGGACAGGTGAAAAACTGTTTTTT
CASVFSGTGEKLFF
>TRBJ2-5|-|-|TRBV7-9
TGTGCCAGCAGCCTCCGGCTGGGGGCCCAAGAGACCCAGTACTTC
CASSLRLGAQETQYF
>TRBJ1-2|-|-|TRBV7-2
TGTGCCAGCAGTCCAGACAGCAACTATGGCTACACCTTC
CASSPDSNYGYTF
>TRBJ2-3|-|TRBD1|TRBV6-5
TGTGCCAGCAGTTTCCCAGGGGGTTTGCAGTATTTT
CASSFPGGLQYF
>TRBJ1-5|-|-|TRBV12-5
TGTGCTAGTGGTTTGGTAGTTGGCGGACAGAATAGCAATCAGCCCCAGCATTTT
CASGLVVGGQNSNQPQHF
>TRBJ2-1|-|TRBD2|TRBV19
TGTGCCAGTACCGGCCTCAGGGAGGGCAATGAGCAGTTCTTC
CASTGLREGNEQFF
>TRBJ2-3|-|TRBD1|TRBV7-2
TGTGCCAGCAGCTTATCCCCCCCACCGGGACAGGGCACAGATACGCAGTATTTT
CASSLSPPPGQGTDTQYF
>TRBJ2-2|-|-|TRBV4-3
TGCGCCAGCAGCCAAGAACTGGGCAACACCGGGGAGCTGTTTTTT
CASSQELGNTGELFF
>TRBJ1-2|-|TRBD1|TRBV18
TGTGCCAGCTCACCACTGGACAGGGATGGCGGCTACACCTTC
CASSPLDRDGGYTF
>TRBJ2-5|-|TRBD2|TRBV7-9
TGTGCCAGCAGCCCCCGGACTAGCGCGGAGACCCAGTACTTC
CASSPRTSAETQYF
>TRBJ2-7|-|-|TRBV10-3
TGTGCCACCACGGGGGACCACTACGAGCAGTACTTC
CATTGDHYEQYF
>TRBJ1-4|-|TRBD1|TRBV6-6
TGTGCCAGCAGTTACGCCAGGGGGGCGATGGAAAAACTGTTTTTT
CASSYARGAMEKLFF
>TRBJ1-2|-|TRBD1|TRBV18
TGTGCCAGCTCCCCAGCTGATGACAGGGGTCTGAGCTACACCTTC
CASSPADDRGLSYTF
>TRBJ1-3|large|-|TRBV29-1
TGCAGCGTTGAAGTTACTGGAAACACCATATATTTT
CSVEVTGNTIYF
>TRBJ1-2|-|TRBD1|TRBV29-1
TGCAGCGTGGACCGGGACAGCGGTCGCGGAAGAAGCGACCTATATGGCTACACCTTC
CSVDRDSGRGRSDLYGYTF
>TRBJ1-2|once|TRBD1|TRBV5-4
TGTGCCAGCAGCTTGGGAACAGGGGTGGACCCTTTTGGCTACACCTTC
CASSLGTGVDPFGYTF
>TRBJ2-2|-|-|TRBV16
TGTGCCAGCAGCCGGCCTCTGGGAGTTGCTGTAGGGGAGCTGTTTTTT
CASSRPLGVAVGELFF
>TRBJ1-2|-|TRBD1|TRBV6-5
TGTGCCAGCAGTTATTCGGGACAGGGTGGAGGCTACACCTTC
CASSYSGQGGGYTF
>TRBJ1-5|-|TRBD1|TRBV7-9
TGTGCCAGCAGCTTAGGGGACAGTAGCAATCAGCCCCAGCATTTT
CASSLGDSSNQPQHF
>TRBJ1-1|-|TRBD1|TRBV7-9
TGTGCCAGCAGCGGAGGGACAGGCCCTGAAGCTTTCTTT
CASSGGTGPEAFF
>TRBJ2-7|-|-|TRBV7-2
TGTGCCAGCAGTCTGACAGTTCAATACGAGCAGTACTTC
CASSLTVQYEQYF
>TRBJ2-1|-|-|TRBV5-4
TGTGCCAGCAGCTTGGAAGGACAGTCCTACAATGAGCAGTTCTTC
CASSLEGQSYNEQFF
>TRBJ2-7|-|TRBD1|TRBV4-2
TGTGCCAGCAGCCAAGTTGGCAGGGGGAGCTCCTACGAGCAGTACTTC
CASSQVGRGSSYEQYF
>TRBJ1-1|few|TRBD1|TRBV30
TGTGCCTCAAGACAGGGTAAGAAGGAAGCTTTCTTT
CASRQGKKEAFF
>TRBJ2-3|-|-|TRBV2
TGTGCCGGTGGCCTCGGGGTAGATACGCAGTATTTT
CAGGLGVDTQYF
>TRBJ1-5|-|TRBD1|TRBV27
TGTGCCAGCAGTCTCGGGACAGGGGGCAATCAGCCCCAGCATTTT
CASSLGTGGNQPQHF
>TRBJ2-5|-|TRBD1|TRBV9
TGTGCCAGCAGCCCAAGCCAGGGGGCAGGCAGGGAGACCCAGTACTTC
CASSPSQGAGRETQYF
>TRBJ2-7|medium-sized|-|TRBV6-5
TGTGCCAGCAGCAACCGCAGGGGCGACGAGCAGTACTTC
CASSNRRGDEQYF
>TRBJ2-2|-|TRBD1|TRBV5-1
TGCGCCAGCAGCTTGTTGGACAGGGGCACCGGGGAGCTGTTTTTT
CASSLLDRGTGELFF
>TRBJ1-4|-|-|TRBV7-9
TGTGCCAGCAGGTCATCCGGAGGGGAAAAACTGTTTTTT
CASRSSGGEKLFF
>TRBJ1-2|-|-|TRBV5-4
TGTGCCAGCAGCTTGAGGGGGACGGGGTATGGCTACACCTTC
CASSLRGTGYGYTF
>TRBJ2-7|-|-|TRBV27
TGTGCCAGCAGTAACTATTACGAGCAGTACTTC
CASSNYYEQYF
>TRBJ1-6|once|TRBD1|TRBV2
TGTGCCAGCCGGGACAGGGAGAATTCACCCCTCCACTTT
CASRDRENSPLHF
>TRBJ1-1|-|-|TRBV2
TGTGCCAGCAGTGTCGAGACAGGTCGGGCTGAAGCTTTCTTT
CASSVETGRAEAFF
>TRBJ2-2|-|-|TRBV7-9
TGTGCCAGCACTTCCGCCGGGGAGCTGTTTTTT
CASTSAGELFF
>TRBJ2-5|-|-|TRBV9
TGTGCCAGCAGCGTAGGTCTAGTTCTCCCCCAAGAGACCCAGTACTTC
CASSVGLVLPQETQYF
>TRBJ2-7|-|-|TRBV4-3
TGCGCCAGCAGCCAGGACTATAAAACCTACGAGCAGTACTTC
CASSQDYKTYEQYF
>TRBJ1-3|-|TRBD1|TRBV5-1
TGCGCCAGCAGCTTGGGACAGGGGTTCGGAAACACCATATATTTT
CASSLGQGFGNTIYF